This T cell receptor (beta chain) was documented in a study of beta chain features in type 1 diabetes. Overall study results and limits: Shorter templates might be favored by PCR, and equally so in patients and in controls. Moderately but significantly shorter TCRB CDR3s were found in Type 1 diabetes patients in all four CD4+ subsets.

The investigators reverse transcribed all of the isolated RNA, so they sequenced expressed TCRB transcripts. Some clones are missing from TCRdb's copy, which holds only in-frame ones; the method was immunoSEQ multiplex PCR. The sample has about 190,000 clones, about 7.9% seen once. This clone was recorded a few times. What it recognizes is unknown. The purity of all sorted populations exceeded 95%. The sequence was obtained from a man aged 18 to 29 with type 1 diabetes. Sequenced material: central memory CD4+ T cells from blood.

The CDR3 DNA reads as TGTGCCAGCAGGGGAGTGATCTACGAGCAGTACTTC. Its protein product is CASRGVIYEQYF. The chain combines TRBV28 with TRBJ2-7; the D gene is possibly TRBD2 (5 bases). V lost 6 bases, J lost 3 bases, and 9 bases lay in between. This CDR3 comprises 12 residues. The germline V gene has CDR1 MDHEN and CDR2 SYDVKM.